This paragraph covers one T cell receptor (beta chain) sequence. As processed by the authors: Reference gene primers were amplified, and this amplification served to estimate nucleated cell counts. Sequencing used immunoSEQ multiplex PCR; TCRdb keeps in-frame clones, though not all of them. V, J and clone size are those of that table, while D and trimming were read from the DNA. The sample has about 200,000 clones; around 80% are singletons. The ends were cut back, 1 base at V and 5 bases at J, with 8 bases in the middle. CDR3 length: 13 residues. The sample is drawn from a study of blood T cell repertoires in COVID-19. Looking at the study overall: Acute and convalescent COVID-19 samples came from the United States, Italy and Spain. In each case, the material was cDNA or gDNA derived from T cells, B-cell-depleted T cells, or PBMCs.

Sequenced: peripheral blood. The chain is built from TRBV12-3 or TRBV12-4 and TRBJ1-1; possible D gene TRBD1, 5 bases. This TCR was recovered from a man aged 40-55 years with acute or convalescent COVID-19. CDR3 in DNA: TGTGCCAGCAGTTTAGGGGGGGAGACTGAAGCTTTCTTT. The encoded protein is CASSLGGETEAFF.